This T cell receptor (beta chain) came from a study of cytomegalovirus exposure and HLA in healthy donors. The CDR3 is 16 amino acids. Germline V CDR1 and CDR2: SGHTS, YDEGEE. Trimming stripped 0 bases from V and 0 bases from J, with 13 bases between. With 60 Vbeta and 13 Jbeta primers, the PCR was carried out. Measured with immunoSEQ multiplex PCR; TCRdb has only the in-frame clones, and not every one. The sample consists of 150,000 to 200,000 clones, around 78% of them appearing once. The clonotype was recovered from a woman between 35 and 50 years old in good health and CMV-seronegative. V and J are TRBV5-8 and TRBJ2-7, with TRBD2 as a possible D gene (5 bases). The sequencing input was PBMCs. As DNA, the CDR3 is TGTGCCAGCAGCTTGGTTACTGGACTCTCCTCCTACGAGCAGTACTTC. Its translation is CASSLVTGLSSYEQYF.